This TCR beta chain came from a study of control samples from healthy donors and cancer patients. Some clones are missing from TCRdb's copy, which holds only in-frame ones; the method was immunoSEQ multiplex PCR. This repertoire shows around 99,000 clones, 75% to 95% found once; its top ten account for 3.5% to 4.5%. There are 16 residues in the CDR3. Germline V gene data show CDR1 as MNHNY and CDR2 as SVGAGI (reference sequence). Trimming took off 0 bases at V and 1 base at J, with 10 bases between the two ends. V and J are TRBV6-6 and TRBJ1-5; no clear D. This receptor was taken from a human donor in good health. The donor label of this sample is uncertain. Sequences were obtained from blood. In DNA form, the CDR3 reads TGTGCCAGCAGTTACTCATTACGAGGGAGCAATCAGCCCCAGCATTTT. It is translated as CASSYSLRGSNQPQHF.